A single sample is the source of the 14 T cell receptor beta chains below, sequenced in a study of long-term antiretroviral therapy in people with HIV. Researchers report immunoSEQ v3.0 was run at survey level. Profiled with immunoSEQ multiplex PCR; TCRdb holds only in-frame clones, not every one. The table shows some 47,000 clones, with about 95% occurring only once. This specimen was unsorted PBMCs, taken 3.7 years after starting antiretroviral therapy. These receptors were obtained from a woman between 50 and 59 years old with HIV.

The rearrangement joins TRBV11-2 to TRBJ2-3, with 8 bases that match TRBD2. V shed 4 bases, J shed 8 bases, and the junction held 11 bases outside the gene matches. The CDR3 is 15 residues long. From germline, CDR1 is SGHAT and CDR2 FQNNGV. The CDR3 DNA is TGTGCCAGCAGCTCGGGACTAGAAGAGGGTGGTACGCAGTATTTT. It yields the protein CASSSGLEEGGTQYF.

This rearrangement joins TRBV2 to TRBJ2-7, with TRBD2 identical over 9 bases. The CDR3 is made up of 14 amino acids. With V trimmed by 6 bases and J by 1 base, 4 bases remained unmatched. The V gene's germline CDR1 is SNHLY and CDR2 FYNNEI. In nucleotides, the CDR3 is TGTGCCAGCAGGGCGGGGGGGGGTTCCTACGAGCAGTACTTC. It codes for CASRAGGGSYEQYF.

The chain carries TRBV7-9 and TRBJ2-7; 10 bases line up with TRBD2. The germline CDR1 and CDR2 sequences are SEHNR and FQNEAQ (reference sequence). The CDR3 loop spans 16 amino acids. Trimming removed 1 base from V and 5 bases from J; junction bases left unmatched: 8. The CDR3 DNA sequence: TGTGCCAGCAGCTTAGATAGCGGGGGGACCGGGGACGAGCAGTACTTC. Its translation: CASSLDSGGTGDEQYF.

This rearrangement joins TRBV29-1 to TRBJ2-7, with a tentative D call TRBD1 (6 bases). CDR1 is SQVTM, CDR2 ANQGSEA, per germline. Trimming removed 1 base at V and 0 bases at J, with 19 bases between. The CDR3 extends over 17 amino acids. CDR3 region: CSVEANTGTRHSYEQYF. CDR3 in DNA: TGCAGCGTTGAAGCAAACACCGGGACACGCCACTCCTACGAGCAGTACTTC.

The J gene is TRBJ2-7, the V gene TRBV5-1; D is undetermined. Per germline, CDR1 SGHRS and CDR2 YFSETQ. CDR3 size: 13 residues. V was cut by 5 bases and J by 2 bases, with 11 bases left in between. CDR3 in amino acids: CASRYSRAYEQYF. The CDR3 DNA reads as TGCGCCAGCAGATATAGTAGGGCCTACGAGCAGTACTTC.

The chain recombines TRBV5-1 with TRBJ2-3; D is unresolved. Germline CDR1 is SGHRS and CDR2 is YFSETQ. V lost 0 bases and J lost 1, with 9 bases in between. CDR3 size: 15 residues. CDR3 DNA sequence: TGCGCCAGCAGCTTGGCCGGCCTTCGCACAGATACGCAGTATTTT. Translation gives CASSLAGLRTDTQYF.

The rearrangement uses TRBV6-1 and TRBJ2-5, with D unresolved. Trimming removed 8 bases from V and 4 bases from J, with 5 bases in between. Germline V gene sequence: CDR1 MNHNS, CDR2 SASEGT. The CDR3 has 10 amino acids. CDR3 DNA sequence: TGTGCCAGCCGCGGAGAGACCCAGTACTTC. It encodes CASRGETQYF.

J is TRBJ2-5 and V is TRBV7-9; no reliable D call. V lost 5 bases, J lost 5 bases, and 15 bases lay in between. Germline V lookup: CDR1 SEHNR, CDR2 FQNEAQ (reference sequence). The CDR3 runs 14 residues. The CDR3 coding sequence is TGTGCCAGCAGCCCAGGCCGATTTTCGGAGACCCAGTACTTC. Residues: CASSPGRFSETQYF.

This chain connects TRBV4-2 to TRBJ1-2; possibly TRBD1 for D (5 bases). From germline, CDR1 is LGHNA and CDR2 YNFKEQ. The V and J ends lost 1 base and 7 bases respectively, with 16 bases between them. This CDR3 comprises 15 residues. CDR3 in amino acids: CASSQVIRGQGGYTF. The CDR3 DNA reads as TGTGCCAGCAGCCAAGTTATTCGGGGCCAAGGTGGCTACACCTTC.

The chain employs TRBV6-6 and TRBJ2-1, with D maybe TRBD2 (6 bases). V was shortened by 6 bases and J by 0 bases, with 12 bases between the two germline ends. CDR1 and CDR2 (germline): MNHNY, SVGAGI (reference sequence). The CDR3 runs 15 residues. The chain's CDR3 is CASRPLANSYNEQFF. CDR3 DNA sequence: TGTGCCAGCAGGCCCCTAGCGAACTCCTACAATGAGCAGTTCTTC.

This clone was found once. The CDR3 loop reads CASSLPGTGGTDTQYF. The DNA for the CDR3 is TGCGCCAGCAGCCTGCCCGGGACAGGGGGAACAGATACGCAGTATTTT. This sequence joins TRBV5-1 and TRBJ2-3, with 11 bases identical to TRBD1. Germline V gene lookup returns CDR1 SGHRS and CDR2 YFSETQ. The CDR3 has 16 residues. V shed 4 bases, J shed 3 bases, and the junction held 7 bases outside the gene matches. The entire variable domain, with the rest obtained from reference TRBV5-1 and TRBJ2-3, is as follows: KAGVTQTPRYLIKTRGQQVTLSCSPISGHRSVSWYQQTPGQGLQFLFEYFSETQRNKGNFPGRFSGRQFSNSRSEMNVSTLELGDSALYLCASSLPGTGGTDTQYFGPGTRLTVL.

The V gene is TRBV7-3, the J gene TRBJ2-1, with D perhaps matching TRBD1 or TRBD2 (5 bases each). CDR1 SGHTA and CDR2 FQGTGA come from the germline V gene. With 2 bases removed from V and 2 bases from J, the gap between germline ends came to 13 bases. The CDR3 is 16 amino acids. CDR3 loop: CASSLSSGPAYNEQFF. CDR3 bases: TGTGCCAGCAGCTTATCTTCGGGGCCCGCCTACAATGAGCAGTTCTTC.

Of note for this clone: Germline is not matched at one junction end, which may reflect a read error. The CDR3 reads CASRLGQQETQYF. The CDR3 region has the DNA TGTGCCAGCAGATTGGGACAGCAAGAGACCCAGTACTTC. The chain recombines TRBV5-6 with TRBJ2-5, with 7 bases identical to TRBD1. The CDR3 has 13 residues. Germline lookup yields CDR1 SGHDT and CDR2 YYEEEE.

The sample holds one count of this clone. V gene TRBV7-2 combines with J gene TRBJ2-5, with 11 nucleotides matching TRBD2. Per germline, CDR1 SGHTA and CDR2 FQGNSA. After removal of 2 bases from V and 5 bases from J, the junction contained 10 bases not matched to a gene. CDR3 size: 17 residues. CDR3 residues: CASSLIAGGTRGETQYF. The CDR3 region has the DNA TGTGCCAGCAGCTTAATAGCGGGGGGGACGAGGGGGGAGACCCAGTACTTC.